There are a few counts of the clone carrying this T cell receptor beta chain. This sample stems from a study of blood T cell repertoires in COVID-19. The overall study: Spain, Italy and the United States supplied samples that represented acute and convalescent COVID-19. From T cells, B-cell-depleted T cells, or PBMCs came the material, which was cDNA or gDNA.

Trimming pared 4 bases from V and 0 bases from J, leaving 14 bases between. This CDR3 region has 16 residues. Looked up from germline, CDR1 is SGDLS and CDR2 is YYNGEE. Source study methods: Estimated nucleated cell counts came from reference gene primer amplification. Generated by immunoSEQ multiplex PCR, the TCRdb table keeps only in-frame clones and is missing some. V and J calls and clone size are copied from that table; D and trimming were computed from the DNA. The sample holds some 100,000 clones, 60% to 85% seen once. This chain uses TRBV9 with TRBJ1-3, with D possibly TRBD1 on 6 matching bases. Sequencing was done on a sample of peripheral blood. The TCR sequence derives from a human donor in a cohort sampled during active or convalescent COVID-19. CDR3 sequence (DNA): TGTGCCAGCAGCCCACCGGGACATAGCTCTGGAAACACCATATATTTT. Its translation is CASSPPGHSSGNTIYF. The variable domain in full, with the rest retrieved from reference TRBV9 and TRBJ1-3, is DSGVTQTPKHLITATGQRVTLRCSPRSGDLSVYWYQQSLDQGLQFLIQYYNGEERAKGNILERFSAQQFPDLHSELNLSSLELGDSALYFCASSPPGHSSGNTIYFGEGSWLTVV.